The entry below describes one T cell receptor beta chain. Germline CDR1 MNHEY, CDR2 SVGAGI. With 5 bases removed from V and 2 bases from J, the gap between germline ends came to 10 bases. This CDR3 comprises 14 residues. The source of the sample is a study of blood T cell repertoires in COVID-19. Original analysis: The assay estimated nucleated cells by amplifying reference gene primers. Repertoires were generated with immunoSEQ multiplex PCR, while TCRdb's copy carries only in-frame clones and drops some. Clone size and the V and J calls come from that table; the DNA yielded D and trimming. The table has some 200,000 clones, over 75% seen once.

This sequence joins TRBV6-5 and TRBJ1-5; D may be TRBD1 (6 bases). Sequences were obtained from peripheral blood. The TCR was taken from a woman in her 70s with acute or convalescent COVID-19. This CDR3 is CASSLNRGNQPQHF. CDR3 coding DNA: TGTGCCAGCAGTCTCAACAGGGGCAATCAGCCCCAGCATTTT.